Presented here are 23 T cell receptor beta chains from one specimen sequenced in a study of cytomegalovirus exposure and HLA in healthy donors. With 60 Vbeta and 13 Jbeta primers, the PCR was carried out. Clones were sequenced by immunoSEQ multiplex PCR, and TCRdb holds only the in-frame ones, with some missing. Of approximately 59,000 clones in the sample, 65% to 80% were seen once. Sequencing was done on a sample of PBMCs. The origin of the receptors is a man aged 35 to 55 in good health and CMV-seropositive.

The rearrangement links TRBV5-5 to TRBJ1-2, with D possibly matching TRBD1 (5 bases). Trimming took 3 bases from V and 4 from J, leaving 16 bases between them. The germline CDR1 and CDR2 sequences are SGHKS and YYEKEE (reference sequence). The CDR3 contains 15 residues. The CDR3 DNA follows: TGTGCCAGCAGCTCTATGGAGGGGTACCTCTATGGCTACACCTTC. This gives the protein CASSSMEGYLYGYTF.

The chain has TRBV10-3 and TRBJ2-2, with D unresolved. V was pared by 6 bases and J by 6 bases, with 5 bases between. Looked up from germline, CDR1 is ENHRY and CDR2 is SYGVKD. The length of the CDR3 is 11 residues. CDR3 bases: TGTGCCATCAGGTTCTCCGGGGAGCTGTTTTTT. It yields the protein CAIRFSGELFF.

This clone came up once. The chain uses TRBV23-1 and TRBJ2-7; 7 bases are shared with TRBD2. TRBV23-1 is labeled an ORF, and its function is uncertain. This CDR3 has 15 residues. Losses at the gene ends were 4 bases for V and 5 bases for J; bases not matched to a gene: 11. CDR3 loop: CASSRVSGPLNEQYF. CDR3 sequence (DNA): TGCGCCAGCAGTCGGGTTAGCGGGCCTCTAAACGAGCAGTACTTC.

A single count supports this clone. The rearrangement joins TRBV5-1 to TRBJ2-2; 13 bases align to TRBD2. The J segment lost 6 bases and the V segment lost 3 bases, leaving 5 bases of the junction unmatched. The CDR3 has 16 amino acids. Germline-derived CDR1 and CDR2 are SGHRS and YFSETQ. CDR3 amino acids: CASSYTSGGAAGELFF. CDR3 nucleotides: TGCGCCAGCAGCTACACTAGCGGGGGGGCCGCCGGGGAGCTGTTTTTT.

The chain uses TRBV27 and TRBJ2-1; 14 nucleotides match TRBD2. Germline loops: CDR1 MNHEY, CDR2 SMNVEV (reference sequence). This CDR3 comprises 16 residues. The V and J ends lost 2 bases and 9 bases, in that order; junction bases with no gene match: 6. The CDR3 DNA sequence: TGTGCCAGCAGTTTAAAGGGACTAGCGGGAGTGTTTGAGCAGTTCTTC. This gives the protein CASSLKGLAGVFEQFF.

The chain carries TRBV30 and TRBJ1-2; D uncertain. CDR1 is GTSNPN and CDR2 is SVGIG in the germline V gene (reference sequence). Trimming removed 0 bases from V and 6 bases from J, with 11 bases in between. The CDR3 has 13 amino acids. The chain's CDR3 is CAWSVPGFHGYTF. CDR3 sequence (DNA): TGTGCCTGGAGTGTACCCGGGTTCCATGGCTACACCTTC.

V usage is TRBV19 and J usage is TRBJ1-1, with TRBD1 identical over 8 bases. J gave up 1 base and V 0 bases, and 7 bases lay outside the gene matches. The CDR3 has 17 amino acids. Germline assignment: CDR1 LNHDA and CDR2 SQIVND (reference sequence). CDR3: CASSIDPDRGGNTEAFF. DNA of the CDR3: TGTGCCAGTAGTATAGATCCCGACAGGGGAGGGAACACTGAAGCTTTCTTT.

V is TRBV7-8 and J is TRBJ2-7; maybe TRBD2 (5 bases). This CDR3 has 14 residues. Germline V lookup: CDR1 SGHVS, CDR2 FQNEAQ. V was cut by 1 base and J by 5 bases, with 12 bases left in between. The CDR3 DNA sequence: TGTGCCAGCAGCTTAGGGCTAGCAAACGACGAGCAGTACTTC. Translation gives CASSLGLANDEQYF.

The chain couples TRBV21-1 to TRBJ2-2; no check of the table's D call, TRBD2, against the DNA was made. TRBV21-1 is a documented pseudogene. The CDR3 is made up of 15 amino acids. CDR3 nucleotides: TGTGCCAGCAGCAAAGCACTAGCGGGAGTCGGGGAGCTGTTTTTT. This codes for CASSKALAGVGELFF.

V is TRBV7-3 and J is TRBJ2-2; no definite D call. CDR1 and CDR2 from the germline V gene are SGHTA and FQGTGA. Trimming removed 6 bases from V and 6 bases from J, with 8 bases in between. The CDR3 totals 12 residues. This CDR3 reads CASRLPAGELFF. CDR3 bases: TGTGCCAGCAGACTCCCGGCCGGGGAGCTGTTTTTT.

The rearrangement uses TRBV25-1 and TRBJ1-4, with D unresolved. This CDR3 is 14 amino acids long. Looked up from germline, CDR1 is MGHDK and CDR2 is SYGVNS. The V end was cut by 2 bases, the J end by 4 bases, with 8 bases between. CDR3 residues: CASSETGINEKLFF. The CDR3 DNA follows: TGTGCCAGCAGTGAAACGGGGATTAATGAAAAACTGTTTTTT.

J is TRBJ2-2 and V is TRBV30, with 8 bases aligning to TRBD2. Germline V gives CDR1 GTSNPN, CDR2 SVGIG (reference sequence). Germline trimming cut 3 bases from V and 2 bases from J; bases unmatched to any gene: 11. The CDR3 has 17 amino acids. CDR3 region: CAWRATTGTRNTGELFF. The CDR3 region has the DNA TGTGCCTGGAGAGCTACCACCGGGACTAGAAACACCGGGGAGCTGTTTTTT.

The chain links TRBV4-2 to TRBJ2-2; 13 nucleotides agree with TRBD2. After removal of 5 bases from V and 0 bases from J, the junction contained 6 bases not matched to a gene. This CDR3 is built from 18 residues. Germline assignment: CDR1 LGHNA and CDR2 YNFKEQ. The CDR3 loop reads CASSKGLAGASNTGELFF. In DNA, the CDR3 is TGTGCCAGCAGCAAAGGACTAGCGGGGGCATCGAACACCGGGGAGCTGTTTTTT.

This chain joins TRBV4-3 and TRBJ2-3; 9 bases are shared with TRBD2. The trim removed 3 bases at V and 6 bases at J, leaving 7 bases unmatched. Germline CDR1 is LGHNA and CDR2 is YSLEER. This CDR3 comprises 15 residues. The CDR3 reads CASSHTAGGGDTQYF. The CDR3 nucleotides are TGCGCCAGCAGCCACACAGCGGGAGGCGGGGATACGCAGTATTTT.

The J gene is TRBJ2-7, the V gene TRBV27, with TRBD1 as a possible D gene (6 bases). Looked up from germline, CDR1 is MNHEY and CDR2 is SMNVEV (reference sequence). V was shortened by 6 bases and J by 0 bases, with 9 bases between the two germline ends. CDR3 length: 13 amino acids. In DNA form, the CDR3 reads TGTGCCAGCAGCAGGGGACGCTCCTACGAGCAGTACTTC. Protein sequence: CASSRGRSYEQYF.

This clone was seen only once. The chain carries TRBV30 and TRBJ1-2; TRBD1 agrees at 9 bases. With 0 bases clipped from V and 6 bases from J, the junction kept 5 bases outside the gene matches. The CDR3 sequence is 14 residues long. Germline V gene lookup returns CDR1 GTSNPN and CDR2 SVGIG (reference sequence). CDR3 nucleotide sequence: TGTGCCTGGAGTGTTCGGGACAGGGAAAATGGCTACACCTTC. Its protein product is CAWSVRDRENGYTF.

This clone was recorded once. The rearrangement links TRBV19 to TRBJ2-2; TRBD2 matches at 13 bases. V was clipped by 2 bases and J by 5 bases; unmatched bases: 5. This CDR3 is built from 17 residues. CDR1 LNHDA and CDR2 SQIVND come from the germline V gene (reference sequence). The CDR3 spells CASSIPGLAGVTGELFF. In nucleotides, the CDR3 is TGTGCCAGTAGTATACCTGGACTAGCGGGAGTTACCGGGGAGCTGTTTTTT.

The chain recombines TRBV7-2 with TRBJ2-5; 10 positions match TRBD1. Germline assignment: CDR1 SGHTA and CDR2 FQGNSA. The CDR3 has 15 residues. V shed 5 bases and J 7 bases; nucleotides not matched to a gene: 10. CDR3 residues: CASSTGQGRFGTQYF. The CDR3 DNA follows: TGTGCCAGCAGCACGGGACAGGGGAGGTTTGGGACCCAGTACTTC.

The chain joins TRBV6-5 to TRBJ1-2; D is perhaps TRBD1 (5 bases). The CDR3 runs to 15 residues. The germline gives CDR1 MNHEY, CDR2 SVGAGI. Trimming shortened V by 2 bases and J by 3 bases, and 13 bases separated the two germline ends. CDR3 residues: CASSYLAGGDYGYTF. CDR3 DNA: TGTGCCAGCAGTTACCTGGCGGGGGGGGACTATGGCTACACCTTC.

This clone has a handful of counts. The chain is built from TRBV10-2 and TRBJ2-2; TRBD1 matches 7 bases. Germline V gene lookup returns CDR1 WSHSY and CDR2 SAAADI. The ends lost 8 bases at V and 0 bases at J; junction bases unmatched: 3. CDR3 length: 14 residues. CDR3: CASEGQTNTGELFF. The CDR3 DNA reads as TGCGCCAGCGAGGGACAGACGAACACCGGGGAGCTGTTTTTT.

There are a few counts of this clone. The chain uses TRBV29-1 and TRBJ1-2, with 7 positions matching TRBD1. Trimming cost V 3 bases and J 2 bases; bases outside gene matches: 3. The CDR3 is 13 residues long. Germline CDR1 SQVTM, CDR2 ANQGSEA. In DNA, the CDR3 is TGCAGCGTTGACGGGACAGAAAACTATGGCTACACCTTC. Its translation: CSVDGTENYGYTF.

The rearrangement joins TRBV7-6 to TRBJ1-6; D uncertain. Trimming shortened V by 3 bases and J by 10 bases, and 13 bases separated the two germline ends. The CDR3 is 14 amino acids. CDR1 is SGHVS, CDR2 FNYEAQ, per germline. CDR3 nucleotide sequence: TGTGCCAGCAGCTTGACCGGGGTAGGCTCACCCCTCCACTTT. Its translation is CASSLTGVGSPLHF.

The CDR3 nucleotides read TGTGCCAGCACCCCCGGACTAGCGGGAGGTGATACGCAGTATTTT. It yields the protein CASTPGLAGGDTQYF. The chain joins TRBV7-6 to TRBJ2-3; 14 nucleotides match TRBD2. The germline CDR1 and CDR2 sequences are SGHVS and FNYEAQ. This CDR3 has 15 amino acids. The ends lost 7 bases at V and 6 bases at J; junction bases unmatched: 6.